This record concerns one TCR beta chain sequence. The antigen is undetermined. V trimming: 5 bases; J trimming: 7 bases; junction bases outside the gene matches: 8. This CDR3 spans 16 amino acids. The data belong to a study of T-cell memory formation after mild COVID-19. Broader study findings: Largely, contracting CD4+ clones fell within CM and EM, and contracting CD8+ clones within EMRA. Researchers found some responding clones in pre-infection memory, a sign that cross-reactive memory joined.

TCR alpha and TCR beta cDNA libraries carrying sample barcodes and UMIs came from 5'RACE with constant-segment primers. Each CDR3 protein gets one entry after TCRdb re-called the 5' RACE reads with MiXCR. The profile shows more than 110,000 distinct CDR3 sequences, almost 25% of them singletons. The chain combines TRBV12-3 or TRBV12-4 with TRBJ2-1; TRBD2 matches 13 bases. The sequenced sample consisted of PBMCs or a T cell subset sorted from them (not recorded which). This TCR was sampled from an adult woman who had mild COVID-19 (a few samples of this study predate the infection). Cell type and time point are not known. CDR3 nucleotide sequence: TGTGCCAGCAGTCTTCCGGGACTAGCGGGAAAAAATGAGCAGTTCTTC. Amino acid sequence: CASSLPGLAGKNEQFF.